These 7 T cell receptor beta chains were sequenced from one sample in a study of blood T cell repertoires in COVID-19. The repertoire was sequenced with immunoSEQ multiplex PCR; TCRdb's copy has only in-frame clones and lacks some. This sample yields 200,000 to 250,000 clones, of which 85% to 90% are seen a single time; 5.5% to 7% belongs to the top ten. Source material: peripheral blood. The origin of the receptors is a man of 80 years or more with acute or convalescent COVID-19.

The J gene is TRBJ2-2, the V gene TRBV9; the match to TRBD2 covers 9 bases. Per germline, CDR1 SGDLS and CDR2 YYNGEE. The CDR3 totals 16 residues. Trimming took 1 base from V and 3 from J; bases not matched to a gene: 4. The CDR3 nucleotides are TGTGCCAGCAGCGTACTAGCGGGATTCGACACCGGGGAGCTGTTTTTT. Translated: CASSVLAGFDTGELFF.

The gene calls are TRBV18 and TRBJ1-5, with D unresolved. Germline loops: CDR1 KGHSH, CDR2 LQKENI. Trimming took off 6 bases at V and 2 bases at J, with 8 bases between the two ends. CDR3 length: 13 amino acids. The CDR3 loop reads CASSNGGNQPQHF. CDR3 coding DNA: TGTGCCAGCTCGAACGGGGGCAATCAGCCCCAGCATTTT.

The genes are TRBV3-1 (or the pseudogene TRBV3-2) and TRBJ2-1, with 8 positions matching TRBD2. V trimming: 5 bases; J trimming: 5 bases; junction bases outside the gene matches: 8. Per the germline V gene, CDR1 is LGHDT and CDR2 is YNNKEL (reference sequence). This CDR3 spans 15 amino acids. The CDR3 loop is CASSWGGSGDNEQFF. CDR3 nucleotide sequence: TGTGCCAGCAGCTGGGGGGGTAGCGGGGACAATGAGCAGTTCTTC.

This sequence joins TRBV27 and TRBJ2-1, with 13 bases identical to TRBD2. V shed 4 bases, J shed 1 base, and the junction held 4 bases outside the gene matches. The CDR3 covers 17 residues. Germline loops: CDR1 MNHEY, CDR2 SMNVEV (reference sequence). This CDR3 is CASSSPLAGGSYNEQFF. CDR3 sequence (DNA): TGTGCCAGCAGTTCCCCACTAGCGGGAGGGTCCTACAATGAGCAGTTCTTC.

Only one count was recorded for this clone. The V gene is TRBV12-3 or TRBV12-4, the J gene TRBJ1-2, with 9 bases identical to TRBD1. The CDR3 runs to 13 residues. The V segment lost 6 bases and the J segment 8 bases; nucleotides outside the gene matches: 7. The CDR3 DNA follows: TGTGCCAGCAGCCAGGACAGGGGAGGGGGCTACACCTTC. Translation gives CASSQDRGGGYTF.

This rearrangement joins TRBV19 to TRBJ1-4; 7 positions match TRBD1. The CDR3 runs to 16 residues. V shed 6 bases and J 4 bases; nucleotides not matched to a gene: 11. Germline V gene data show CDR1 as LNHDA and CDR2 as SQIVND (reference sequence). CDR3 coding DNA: TGTGCCAGTAGGAAATTCCCGGGACAGCTTAATGAAAAACTGTTTTTT. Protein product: CASRKFPGQLNEKLFF.

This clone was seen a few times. CDR3 DNA: TGTGCCAGTAGTATTTCGGGAGAAGCTTTCTTT. Amino acid sequence: CASSISGEAFF. The gene calls are TRBV19 and TRBJ1-1; D is unresolved. The CDR3 covers 11 residues. CDR1 and CDR2 (germline): LNHDA, SQIVND (reference sequence). Trimming removed 3 bases from V and 8 bases from J, with 7 bases in between.